Below are 27 T cell receptor beta chains sequenced from a single sample in a study of T cell clones after liver transplantation. Sequencing was performed with immunoSEQ multiplex PCR; in TCRdb, only in-frame clones are kept and a portion is missing. The table lists tens of thousands of clones, roughly 70% of them singletons. Material: CD4+ T cells from blood, obtained at the 22-month timepoint. The receptor set was obtained from a human patient who received a liver transplant. T cells may partly derive from the graft donor.

The chain employs TRBV6-5 and TRBJ1-1; no clear D gene. Trimming shortened V by 5 bases and J by 6 bases, and 13 bases separated the two germline ends. Germline V lookup: CDR1 MNHEY, CDR2 SVGAGI. The CDR3 totals 13 residues. CDR3 loop: CASSEAVIAEAFF. The CDR3 coding sequence is TGTGCCAGCAGTGAAGCTGTGATTGCTGAAGCTTTCTTT.

The genes are TRBV5-1 and TRBJ1-4; tentative D call: TRBD1 (6 bases). Trimming removed 0 bases at V and 4 bases at J, with 10 bases between. CDR3 length equals 15 residues. The germline V gene has CDR1 SGHRS and CDR2 YFSETQ. CDR3 amino acids: CASSLEPGVNEKLFF. In DNA, the CDR3 is TGCGCCAGCAGCTTGGAACCAGGGGTTAATGAAAAACTGTTTTTT. Filled out from reference TRBV5-1 and TRBJ1-4, the complete variable domain reads KAGVTQTPRYLIKTRGQQVTLSCSPISGHRSVSWYQQTPGQGLQFLFEYFSETQRNKGNFPGRFSGRQFSNSRSEMNVSTLELGDSALYLCASSLEPGVNEKLFFGSGTQLSVL.

In this sample, this clone turned up a few times. The rearrangement uses TRBV6-1 and TRBJ2-1; TRBD1 matches 9 bases. The CDR3 runs 16 residues. Germline V gene lookup returns CDR1 MNHNS and CDR2 SASEGT. V lost 3 bases to trimming and J lost 4 bases; unmatched junction nucleotides: 7. The CDR3 DNA sequence: TGTGCCAGCAGTGACGCTCGGGGGACAGGGTACAATGAGCAGTTCTTC. Protein: CASSDARGTGYNEQFF.

This clone was recorded a few times. The genes are TRBV18 and TRBJ2-1; D ambiguous. Trimming removed 3 bases at V and 5 bases at J, with 8 bases between. This CDR3 spans 13 amino acids. From germline, CDR1 is KGHSH and CDR2 LQKENI. This CDR3 is CASSPQWDNEQFF. CDR3 DNA: TGTGCCAGCTCACCGCAGTGGGACAATGAGCAGTTCTTC.

This rearrangement joins TRBV6-1 to TRBJ2-1, with D possibly matching TRBD2 (7 bases). CDR1 MNHNS and CDR2 SASEGT come from the germline V gene. Trimming shortened V by 8 bases and J by 6 bases, and 17 bases separated the two germline ends. The CDR3 has 14 residues. The CDR3 loop reads CASSWGGAFNEQFF. In DNA, the CDR3 is TGTGCCAGCTCCTGGGGGGGGGCTTTCAATGAGCAGTTCTTC.

This chain connects TRBV28 to TRBJ1-2; D remains unclear. The V end lost 6 bases, the J end lost 5 bases, and 22 bases lay between the germline ends. Germline V lookup: CDR1 MDHEN, CDR2 SYDVKM. The CDR3 runs 16 residues. The CDR3 is CASSPRVTQPIYGYTF. In nucleotides, the CDR3 is TGTGCCAGCAGCCCGCGGGTGACTCAACCTATTTATGGCTACACCTTC.

In this sample, this clone turned up a few times. This chain links TRBV10-1 with TRBJ1-2, with D uncertain. The V gene's germline CDR1 is WNHNN and CDR2 SYGVQD (reference sequence). This CDR3 has 11 amino acids. V shed 8 bases and J shed 6 bases, with 10 bases lying between them. The CDR3 region has the DNA TGCGCCAGCGAACTTAAGGATGGCTACACCTTC. Translation gives CASELKDGYTF.

This sequence joins TRBV28 and TRBJ1-4, with 10 bases lining up with TRBD1. Germline V lookup: CDR1 MDHEN, CDR2 SYDVKM. V shed 8 bases and J 5 bases; nucleotides not matched to a gene: 11. The CDR3 is made up of 16 amino acids. Here the CDR3 reads CASCPPGQGTNEKLFF. DNA for the CDR3: TGTGCCAGCTGTCCTCCGGGACAGGGGACCAATGAAAAACTGTTTTTT.

The rearrangement links TRBV6-1 to TRBJ2-7; weak D call: TRBD2 (6 bases). V shed 6 bases and J shed 4 bases, with 16 bases lying between them. This CDR3 is built from 14 residues. Germline CDR1 and CDR2: MNHNS and SASEGT. This CDR3 reads CASRALGGFYEQYF. DNA for the CDR3: TGTGCCAGCAGAGCACTCGGGGGTTTTTACGAGCAGTACTTC.

A single count supports this clone. CDR3 DNA sequence: TGTGCCAGCAGCCCCTCATCGGGGGCGAGCACCGGGGAGCTGTTTTTT. Encoded protein: CASSPSSGASTGELFF. The chain is built from TRBV7-7 and TRBJ2-2; perhaps D is TRBD1 or TRBD2 (6 bases each). CDR3 length: 16 amino acids. The germline CDR1 and CDR2 sequences are SSHAT and FNYEAQ (reference sequence). V lost 5 bases, J lost 4 bases, and 17 bases lay in between.

The chain carries TRBV30 and TRBJ2-3, with 11 bases identical to TRBD2. The germline V gene has CDR1 GTSNPN and CDR2 SVGIG (reference sequence). The CDR3 loop spans 16 amino acids. Losses at the gene ends were 0 bases for V and 3 bases for J; bases not matched to a gene: 5. The CDR3 sequence: CAWSVGSGGETDTQYF. In DNA, the CDR3 is TGTGCCTGGAGTGTCGGTAGCGGGGGGGAGACAGATACGCAGTATTTT.

V gene TRBV5-1 combines with J gene TRBJ1-1; D call uncertain. Germline CDR1 is SGHRS and CDR2 is YFSETQ. This CDR3 comprises 13 residues. V was pared by 0 bases and J by 6 bases, with 9 bases between. The CDR3 coding sequence is TGCGCCAGCAGCTTGGCCTCGGTTTCTGAAGCTTTCTTT. It is translated as CASSLASVSEAFF.

The CDR3 loop reads CASSGGGGPMGANVLTF. In nucleotides, the CDR3 is TGTGCCAGCAGCGGGGGCGGGGGGCCCATGGGGGCCAACGTCCTGACTTTC. V usage is TRBV5-6 and J usage is TRBJ2-6; TRBD2 matches at 8 bases. This CDR3 region has 17 residues. J gave up 4 bases and V 4 bases, and 10 bases lay outside the gene matches. Germline V gene data show CDR1 as SGHDT and CDR2 as YYEEEE.

The chain is built from TRBV6-6 and TRBJ2-7; 12 bases match TRBD1. The trim removed 6 bases at V and 6 bases at J, leaving 6 bases unmatched. The CDR3 runs 14 residues. Germline CDR1 and CDR2: MNHNY and SVGAGI (reference sequence). For the CDR3, the DNA is TGTGCCAGCAGAGAGGGACAGGGGGCGGGCGAGCAGTACTTC. It yields the protein CASREGQGAGEQYF.

The chain carries TRBV11-2 and TRBJ2-5; D gene uncertain. Per germline, CDR1 SGHAT and CDR2 FQNNGV. The CDR3 covers 13 residues. Trimming removed 0 bases at V and 7 bases at J, with 9 bases between. Written as DNA, the CDR3 is TGTGCCAGCAGCTTAGACCGCCTAGGGACCCAGTACTTC. Translation gives CASSLDRLGTQYF.

The genes are TRBV5-6 and TRBJ2-2, with 11 nucleotides matching TRBD2. The CDR3 sequence is 17 residues long. Germline-derived CDR1 and CDR2 are SGHDT and YYEEEE. After removal of 3 bases from V and 7 bases from J, the junction contained 11 bases not matched to a gene. The CDR3 nucleotides are TGTGCCAGCAGCTCCTTAGGGACTAGCGGATCGGTCGGGGAGCTGTTTTTT. This gives the protein CASSSLGTSGSVGELFF.

V usage is TRBV6-6 and J usage is TRBJ2-5; D call uncertain. The CDR3 sequence is 15 residues long. Per the germline V gene, CDR1 is MNHNY and CDR2 is SVGAGI (reference sequence). V was trimmed by 5 bases and J by 1 base, leaving 14 bases between them. The CDR3 DNA follows: TGTGCCAGCAGTCAGGATCTCGCTACCCAAGAGACCCAGTACTTC. Translated: CASSQDLATQETQYF.

The J gene is TRBJ1-3, the V gene TRBV28, with 7 bases identical to TRBD1. CDR3 length: 14 residues. V lost 5 bases, J lost 4 bases, and 5 bases stayed unmatched. Germline CDR1 MDHEN, CDR2 SYDVKM. CDR3 loop: CASSPGQIGNTIYF. CDR3 DNA: TGTGCCAGCAGTCCGGGACAGATAGGAAACACCATATATTTT.

V and J are TRBV28 and TRBJ2-7; TRBD2 might be the D (6 bases). V was cut by 6 bases and J by 1 base, with 13 bases left in between. This CDR3 region has 14 residues. Looked up from germline, CDR1 is MDHEN and CDR2 is SYDVKM. The CDR3 sequence is CASRKWGVSYEQYF. CDR3 bases: TGTGCCAGCAGAAAATGGGGGGTTTCCTACGAGCAGTACTTC.

This clone was seen many times. The rearrangement uses TRBV9 and TRBJ2-5, with D perhaps matching TRBD2 (6 bases). V shed 0 bases and J shed 4 bases, with 10 bases lying between them. The CDR3 runs to 14 residues. The germline V gene has CDR1 SGDLS and CDR2 YYNGEE. The CDR3 DNA is TGTGCCAGCAGCGTAGGCCTGGGAGGAGAGACCCAGTACTTC. Protein: CASSVGLGGETQYF.

The rearrangement joins TRBV18 to TRBJ1-4; D unclear. CDR3 size: 13 residues. Germline V CDR1 and CDR2: KGHSH, LQKENI. Trimming left V 4 bases short and J 4 bases short, with 7 bases between. The CDR3 coding sequence is TGTGCCAGCTCACAAGGGAGTAATGAAAAACTGTTTTTT. Its protein is CASSQGSNEKLFF.

This chain joins TRBV6-6 and TRBJ1-1; the D gene is possibly TRBD1 (5 bases). The V end was cut by 2 bases, the J end by 5 bases, with 6 bases between. The CDR3 is 12 residues long. CDR1 MNHNY and CDR2 SVGAGI come from the germline V gene (reference sequence). This chain's CDR3 is CASSYGATEAFF. In nucleotides, the CDR3 is TGTGCCAGCAGTTACGGGGCTACTGAAGCTTTCTTT.

The chain recombines TRBV2 with TRBJ1-6; TRBD1 matches 7 bases. V gave up 6 bases and J gave up 8 bases; unmatched junction bases: 7. The CDR3 runs to 14 residues. The germline gives CDR1 SNHLY, CDR2 FYNNEI. The CDR3 nucleotides read TGTGCCAGCAGCGTAAGACAGGGTTATTCACCCCTCCACTTT. It specifies CASSVRQGYSPLHF.

This clone was picked up one time. The rearrangement uses TRBV29-1 and TRBJ2-7, with 8 nucleotides matching TRBD1. Trimming removed 6 bases from V and 7 bases from J; junction bases left unmatched: 11. This CDR3 is built from 13 residues. Germline loops: CDR1 SQVTM, CDR2 ANQGSEA. Written as DNA, the CDR3 is TGCAGCGTGAACCTCCGGGACAGGTATGAGCAGTACTTC. Residues: CSVNLRDRYEQYF.

The DNA of the CDR3 is TGCAGCGTTCCCGGGACAGGGGGCAGCGGAACTGAAGCTTTCTTT. Protein: CSVPGTGGSGTEAFF. This sequence joins TRBV29-1 and TRBJ1-1, with 12 bases aligning to TRBD1. This CDR3 comprises 15 residues. The ends lost 5 bases at V and 5 bases at J; junction bases unmatched: 9. In germline, CDR1 is SQVTM, CDR2 ANQGSEA.

The chain links TRBV28 to TRBJ1-1; D gene uncertain. Trimming shortened V by 2 bases and J by 0 bases, and 1 base separated the two germline ends. This CDR3 spans 12 amino acids. The germline gives CDR1 MDHEN, CDR2 SYDVKM. CDR3 nucleotide sequence: TGTGCCAGCAGTTTACTGAACACTGAAGCTTTCTTT. Residues: CASSLLNTEAFF.

This chain connects TRBV6-1 to TRBJ2-2, with TRBD1 identical over 9 bases. CDR3 length: 15 residues. With 6 bases clipped from V and 7 bases from J, the junction kept 9 bases outside the gene matches. The germline gives CDR1 MNHNS, CDR2 SASEGT. CDR3 sequence: CASRPRTGEVGELFF. The CDR3 nucleotides are TGTGCCAGCAGGCCTCGGACAGGGGAGGTCGGGGAGCTGTTTTTT.